The 11 T cell receptor beta chains listed next were all sequenced from one sample in a study of blood T cell repertoires in COVID-19. The table came from immunoSEQ multiplex PCR; TCRdb's copy has only in-frame clones and leaves some out. The sample shows about 210,000 clones, roughly 75% of them seen only once. Sequencing was performed on peripheral blood. The origin of the receptors is a woman between 70 and 85 years old with acute or convalescent COVID-19.

V gene TRBV7-2 combines with J gene TRBJ2-7; 9 bases map to TRBD2. Germline CDR1 is SGHTA and CDR2 is FQGNSA. CDR3 length: 16 amino acids. The junction had 10 bases not matched to a gene; V was cut back by 4 bases and J by 3 bases. The DNA for the CDR3 is TGTGCCAGCAGCTCCCCTGCGGGGGGGCGATACTACGAGCAGTACTTC. Protein: CASSSPAGGRYYEQYF.

The chain employs TRBV7-8 and TRBJ2-7, with TRBD2 matching 13 bases. The CDR3 is 16 amino acids. Germline V gives CDR1 SGHVS, CDR2 FQNEAQ. The ends lost 5 bases at V and 1 base at J; junction bases unmatched: 5. CDR3 DNA sequence: TGTGCCAGCAGCAAAACTAGCGGGGGGGGATCCTACGAGCAGTACTTC. The encoded protein is CASSKTSGGGSYEQYF.

Note on this clone: One end of the junction varies from germline; a read error may be responsible. V is TRBV14 and J is TRBJ1-5; 11 nucleotides agree with TRBD1. This CDR3 contains 15 residues. CDR1 and CDR2 from the germline V gene are SGHDN and FVKESK. Here the CDR3 reads CASSPRTGGNQPQHF. DNA of the CDR3: TGTGCCAGCAGCCCCCGGACAGGGGGCAACCAGCCCCAGCATTTT.

This clone was seen only a few times. The CDR3 spells CASSYNGETQYF. The DNA of the CDR3 is TGTGCCAGCAGTTATAACGGGGAGACCCAGTACTTC. The chain recombines TRBV6-5 with TRBJ2-5; D not certain. Germline V CDR1 and CDR2: MNHEY, SVGAGI. The CDR3 runs 12 residues. V lost 3 bases and J 5 bases, leaving 7 bases between the germline ends.

The J gene is TRBJ1-1, the V gene TRBV2; 9 bases are shared with TRBD1. From germline, CDR1 is SNHLY and CDR2 FYNNEI. V lost 11 bases to trimming and J lost 9 bases; unmatched junction nucleotides: 4. The CDR3 is made up of 10 amino acids. In DNA, the CDR3 is TGTGCCGGTGGGACAGGGAAAGCTTTCTTT. Translating it yields CAGGTGKAFF. The full variable domain, completed using reference TRBV2 and TRBJ1-1, is EPEVTQTPSHQVTQMGQEVILRCVPISNHLYFYWYRQILGQKVEFLVSFYNNEISEKSEIFDDQFSVERPDGSNFTLKIRSTKLEDSAMYFCAGGTGKAFFGQGTRLTVV.

This chain links TRBV12-3 or TRBV12-4 with TRBJ1-2, with 7 bases aligning to TRBD1. Trimming at V came to 6 bases and at J to 6 bases, leaving 7 bases not matched to a gene. The CDR3 has 13 amino acids. The CDR3 nucleotides are TGTGCCAGCAGGTCAACAGGGGCTGATGGCTACACCTTC. Translation: CASRSTGADGYTF.

The V and J genes are TRBV12-5 and TRBJ2-3; the match to TRBD2 covers 8 bases. Germline trimming cut 6 bases from V and 4 bases from J; bases unmatched to any gene: 9. This CDR3 is built from 15 residues. Germline CDR1 reads LGHNT; CDR2 reads FRNRAP. The CDR3 protein is CASGLGAGVADTQYF. The CDR3 coding sequence is TGTGCTAGTGGCCTCGGAGCGGGGGTGGCAGATACGCAGTATTTT. Combining the CDR3 with reference TRBV12-5 and TRBJ2-3 gives the whole variable domain DARVTQTPRHKVTEMGQEVTMRCQPILGHNTVFWYRQTMMQGLELLAYFRNRAPLDDSGMPKDRFSAEMPDATLATLKIQPSEPRDSAVYFCASGLGAGVADTQYFGPGTRLTVL.

This clone was observed at least ten times. The rearrangement uses TRBV3-1 (or the pseudogene TRBV3-2) and TRBJ2-7; 10 bases line up with TRBD1. Germline V gene lookup returns CDR1 LGHDT and CDR2 YNNKEL (reference sequence). The ends lost 5 bases at V and 12 bases at J; junction bases unmatched: 13. This CDR3 has 14 residues. CDR3 in DNA: TGTGCCAGCAGCTCCCGGGACAGGGGATCATTACTGTACGTC. Protein sequence: CASSSRDRGSLLYV.

This clone appeared a single time. This rearrangement joins TRBV5-1 to TRBJ1-1; no definite D call. V dropped 3 bases and J dropped 3 bases, with 9 bases sitting between them. Looked up from germline, CDR1 is SGHRS and CDR2 is YFSETQ. This CDR3 has 13 amino acids. CDR3 residues: CASSSRRDTEAFF. In DNA form, the CDR3 reads TGCGCCAGCAGCTCACGGAGGGACACTGAAGCTTTCTTT.

The gene calls are TRBV19 and TRBJ2-5; 8 nucleotides line up with TRBD1. The germline gives CDR1 LNHDA, CDR2 SQIVND (reference sequence). The CDR3 loop spans 15 amino acids. V lost 5 bases and J lost 2; bases outside the gene matches: 7. The CDR3 loop reads CASSQGARGQETQYF. The CDR3 bases are TGTGCCAGTAGTCAGGGGGCCAGAGGGCAAGAGACCCAGTACTTC.

The chain employs TRBV14 and TRBJ1-2, with 11 bases aligning to TRBD1. CDR1 and CDR2 (germline): SGHDN, FVKESK. The CDR3 has 17 residues. Trimming at V came to 2 bases and at J to 8 bases, leaving 13 bases not matched to a gene. CDR3 bases: TGTGCCAGCAGCCAAAAGATAGGACAGGGGGCGGTCGGCGGCTACACCTTC. Translated, it gives CASSQKIGQGAVGGYTF.